This TCR beta chain is from a study of shared clonotypes between healthy human individuals. Study conclusions and caveats: Shared across a few donors were about 4.6% of the naive CD4 clonotypes.

There are 16 residues in the CDR3. The germline CDR1 and CDR2 sequences are MNHEY and SMNVEV (reference sequence). After removal of 1 base from V and 3 bases from J, the junction contained 5 bases not matched to a gene. As regards this clone: What it recognizes is unknown.

Donors, healthy HIV-negative adults, lacked recent acute infections or vaccinations. Subsets obtained from CD4+ cells comprised CD45RA+ naive and CD45RA-negative memory cells. The method was immunoSEQ multiplex PCR; TCRdb's version includes in-frame clones alone and lacks a portion of them. The table records approximately 1.5 million clones, about 98.5% of them present only once. This clonotype was obtained from a man aged 25 to 40 in good health. This chain uses TRBV27 with TRBJ1-2; 10 positions agree with TRBD1. The sequencing input was naive CD4+ T cells sorted from blood. Subset noted: CD45RA+ positively selected. In DNA, the CDR3 is TGTGCCAGCAGTTTATACGGGACAGGGGAGGACTATGGCTACACCTTC. It specifies CASSLYGTGEDYGYTF.